Presented here are 24 T cell receptor beta chains from one specimen sequenced in a study of blood T cell repertoires in COVID-19. The protocol was immunoSEQ multiplex PCR, while the TCRdb copy is restricted to in-frame clones and leaves out a portion. The sample lists about 380,000 clones, 85% seen once, with roughly 3.9% in the top ten. Material for sequencing was peripheral blood. Receptors were obtained from a woman aged 18-29 years with acute or convalescent COVID-19.

The chain has TRBV5-1 and TRBJ2-2, with TRBD2 matching over 8 bases. Germline CDR1 reads SGHRS; CDR2 reads YFSETQ. J lost 0 bases, V lost 7 bases, and 14 bases had no gene match. This CDR3 has 18 residues. Written as DNA, the CDR3 is TGCGCCAGCGCTGAGCTAGCGGGTCCGAACACGAACACCGGGGAGCTGTTTTTT. Protein sequence: CASAELAGPNTNTGELFF.

The rearrangement uses TRBV11-2 and TRBJ1-2; weak D call: TRBD1 (5 bases). The CDR3 is made up of 15 amino acids. V was trimmed by 4 bases and J by 8 bases, leaving 20 bases between them. In germline, CDR1 is SGHAT, CDR2 FQNNGV. CDR3 in DNA: TGTGCCAGCAGCTCGCCTCGGGGGAAAGTCGGCGGCTACACCTTC. It codes for CASSSPRGKVGGYTF.

The rearrangement joins TRBV19 to TRBJ2-3; 10 bases are shared with TRBD1. V lost 6 bases and J lost 3; bases outside the gene matches: 6. In germline, CDR1 is LNHDA, CDR2 SQIVND (reference sequence). This CDR3 spans 15 amino acids. The CDR3 DNA sequence: TGTGCCAGTAGAAGACAGGGGGCGCGGACAGATACGCAGTATTTT. This sequence encodes CASRRQGARTDTQYF.

This sequence joins TRBV2 and TRBJ2-7; TRBD1 aligns across 11 bases. The J segment lost 6 bases and the V segment lost 1 base, leaving 5 bases of the junction unmatched. The CDR3 totals 15 residues. Per the germline V gene, CDR1 is SNHLY and CDR2 is FYNNEI. The DNA of the CDR3 is TGTGCCAGCAGTGAAGTTGGGACAGGGGGGTTCGAGCAGTACTTC. This encodes CASSEVGTGGFEQYF.

This chain uses TRBV15 with TRBJ1-4, with unresolved D. The germline V gene has CDR1 LNHNV and CDR2 YYDKDF (reference sequence). The CDR3 sequence is 15 residues long. The V end lost 4 bases, the J end lost 7 bases, and 16 bases lay between the germline ends. CDR3 region: CATSTRAGKIEKLFF. The CDR3 DNA sequence: TGTGCCACCAGCACAAGAGCGGGAAAGATTGAAAAACTGTTTTTT.

This rearrangement joins TRBV27 to TRBJ1-6; 8 bases map to TRBD1. Trimming cost V 3 bases and J 6 bases; bases outside gene matches: 4. The germline CDR1 and CDR2 sequences are MNHEY and SMNVEV (reference sequence). The CDR3 length is 15 residues. The chain's CDR3 is CASSFDGTGNSPLHF. CDR3 DNA sequence: TGTGCCAGCAGTTTCGATGGGACAGGTAATTCACCCCTCCACTTT.

The J gene is TRBJ1-3, the V gene TRBV2; D is possibly TRBD1 (6 bases). Germline CDR1 SNHLY, CDR2 FYNNEI. This CDR3 spans 14 amino acids. V was trimmed by 6 bases and J by 2 bases, leaving 11 bases between them. The CDR3: CASRSRGAGNTIYF. The CDR3 region has the DNA TGTGCCAGCAGGTCCAGGGGAGCTGGAAACACCATATATTTT.

The DNA of the CDR3 is TGTGCCAGCAGTTATACGGACAGCTATGGCTACACCTTC. Its protein product is CASSYTDSYGYTF. The chain carries TRBV6-5 and TRBJ1-2; D possibly corresponds to TRBD1 (6 bases). Germline assignment: CDR1 MNHEY and CDR2 SVGAGI. With 3 bases removed from V and 4 bases from J, the gap between germline ends came to 9 bases. The CDR3 runs to 13 residues.

As DNA, the CDR3 is TGTGCCAGCAGCTTTTCCGGGACAGGGGGATGGGAAAGCAATCAGCCCCAGCATTTT. Translating it yields CASSFSGTGGWESNQPQHF. The rearrangement joins TRBV7-8 to TRBJ1-5; 11 bases are a match to TRBD1. Unmatched junction bases numbered 11, after V lost 3 bases and J lost 1 base. Germline loops: CDR1 SGHVS, CDR2 FQNEAQ. This CDR3 is 19 amino acids long.

The chain has TRBV5-1 and TRBJ2-2; perhaps TRBD2 as D (5 bases). The germline V gene encodes CDR1 SGHRS and CDR2 YFSETQ. V was pared by 0 bases and J by 5 bases, with 11 bases between. CDR3 length: 15 amino acids. The CDR3 protein is CASSLGVSGTGELFF. The CDR3 DNA reads TGCGCCAGCAGCTTGGGGGTGTCGGGGACCGGGGAGCTGTTTTTT.

This clone was seen a single time. V usage is TRBV2 and J usage is TRBJ1-2; maybe TRBD1 (5 bases). The CDR3 runs to 15 residues. CDR1 and CDR2 (germline): SNHLY, FYNNEI. Trimming removed 1 base from V and 6 bases from J, with 15 bases in between. CDR3 amino acids: CASSEGKGLDDGYTF. The CDR3, as DNA: TGTGCCAGCAGTGAAGGCAAGGGGTTAGATGATGGCTACACCTTC. The whole variable domain, filled in from reference TRBV2 and TRBJ1-2, reads EPEVTQTPSHQVTQMGQEVILRCVPISNHLYFYWYRQILGQKVEFLVSFYNNEISEKSEIFDDQFSVERPDGSNFTLKIRSTKLEDSAMYFCASSEGKGLDDGYTFGSGTRLTVV.

The rearrangement links TRBV5-5 to TRBJ1-4; D perhaps matches TRBD1 (6 bases). The CDR3 length is 14 residues. Germline CDR1 SGHKS, CDR2 YYEKEE (reference sequence). V was shortened by 3 bases and J by 6 bases, with 12 bases between the two germline ends. The CDR3 DNA reads TGTGCCAGCAGCTGGACAGTGGGGGATGAAAAACTGTTTTTT. It encodes CASSWTVGDEKLFF.

In regard to this clone: Other DNA sequences of this sample code for an identical CDR3. The chain links TRBV3-1 (or the pseudogene TRBV3-2) to TRBJ1-2; D is unclear. Germline loops: CDR1 LGHDT, CDR2 YNNKEL (reference sequence). The V end lost 0 bases, the J end lost 8 bases, and 7 bases lay between the germline ends. This CDR3 region has 12 residues. The CDR3 sequence is CASSQDLLGYTF. The CDR3 DNA sequence: TGTGCCAGCAGCCAAGACCTTCTGGGCTACACCTTC.

CDR3 amino acids: CASSLGQGTYNEQFF. The CDR3 DNA reads TGTGCCAGCAGCTTAGGGCAGGGCACCTACAATGAGCAGTTCTTC. The rearrangement joins TRBV7-9 to TRBJ2-1; D possibly corresponds to TRBD1 (5 bases). The CDR3 has 15 residues. CDR1 and CDR2 from the germline V gene are SEHNR and FQNEAQ (reference sequence). Trimming removed 1 base from V and 2 bases from J, with 9 bases in between.

The V gene is TRBV7-6, the J gene TRBJ1-1, with D perhaps matching TRBD1 (6 bases). Germline CDR1 reads SGHVS; CDR2 reads FNYEAQ. V was pared by 3 bases and J by 9 bases, with 8 bases between. The CDR3 is 11 residues long. Here the CDR3 DNA reads TGTGCCAGCAGCTTCGGACAGAAAGCTTTCTTT. Translation: CASSFGQKAFF.

This chain connects TRBV19 to TRBJ1-6; possibly TRBD1 for D (5 bases). The CDR3 spans 13 residues. The germline V gene encodes CDR1 LNHDA and CDR2 SQIVND (reference sequence). V dropped 5 bases and J dropped 10 bases, with 12 bases sitting between them. CDR3 DNA sequence: TGTGCCAGTAGTTACCAGGGAACCTCACCCCTCCACTTT. This gives the protein CASSYQGTSPLHF.

The CDR3 protein is CASSWGTSGYTF. The CDR3 DNA reads TGTGCCAGCAGCTGGGGGACATCTGGCTACACCTTC. The V gene is TRBV5-4, the J gene TRBJ1-2; tentatively, D is TRBD1 (6 bases). CDR1 SGHNT and CDR2 YYREEE come from the germline V gene (reference sequence). The CDR3 has 12 amino acids. V was pared by 3 bases and J by 7 bases, with 10 bases between.

The chain uses TRBV5-6 and TRBJ2-2, with unresolved D. Trimming left V 3 bases short and J 8 bases short, with 11 bases between. This CDR3 region has 13 residues. Germline CDR1 reads SGHDT; CDR2 reads YYEEEE. DNA of the CDR3: TGTGCCAGCAGCTCCGGTCCCTCAGGGGAGCTGTTTTTT. Translating it yields CASSSGPSGELFF.

The CDR3 here is CASSQIDRKDGYTF. In DNA, the CDR3 is TGTGCCAGCAGCCAGATTGACAGGAAGGATGGCTACACCTTC. The chain has TRBV14 and TRBJ1-2; D possibly corresponds to TRBD1 (6 bases). V lost 3 bases to trimming and J lost 6 bases, with 14 bases between them. This CDR3 has 14 amino acids. Per the germline V gene, CDR1 is SGHDN and CDR2 is FVKESK.

The chain links TRBV7-9 to TRBJ1-6, with TRBD1 matching 8 bases. Losses at the gene ends were 5 bases for V and 2 bases for J; bases not matched to a gene: 5. This CDR3 is built from 16 residues. Germline CDR1 and CDR2: SEHNR and FQNEAQ (reference sequence). For the CDR3, the DNA is TGTGCCAGCAGCGTAGGGACAGGAGCCTATAATTCACCCCTCCACTTT. Translating it yields CASSVGTGAYNSPLHF.

This sequence joins TRBV28 and TRBJ1-3; D gene ambiguous. V was shortened by 5 bases and J by 0 bases, with 17 bases between the two germline ends. CDR1 MDHEN and CDR2 SYDVKM come from the germline V gene. The CDR3 has 17 residues. The CDR3 nucleotides are TGTGCCAGCAGTCCCCAATGGGGAGGCCCCTCTGGAAACACCATATATTTT. Translated, it gives CASSPQWGGPSGNTIYF.

The J gene is TRBJ2-2, the V gene TRBV19; TRBD2 aligns across 12 bases. This CDR3 spans 16 amino acids. The germline V gene has CDR1 LNHDA and CDR2 SQIVND (reference sequence). The junction had 9 bases not matched to a gene; V was cut back by 6 bases and J by 7 bases. CDR3 residues: CASSPRLAGDDGELFF. In DNA, the CDR3 is TGTGCCAGTAGCCCCCGACTAGCGGGAGACGACGGGGAGCTGTTTTTT.

The chain uses TRBV4-1 and TRBJ1-2; D not certain. The V and J ends lost 0 bases and 1 base respectively, with 9 bases between them. Germline CDR1 reads MGHRA; CDR2 reads YSYEKL. This CDR3 is built from 15 residues. The CDR3 DNA sequence: TGCGCCAGCAGCCAAGATCGCGGGTATAACTATGGCTACACCTTC. Translated, it gives CASSQDRGYNYGYTF.

This chain joins TRBV7-8 and TRBJ2-1, with 8 bases identical to TRBD2. The germline gives CDR1 SGHVS, CDR2 FQNEAQ. V lost 4 bases to trimming and J lost 0 bases; unmatched junction nucleotides: 8. The CDR3 extends over 17 amino acids. This CDR3 reads CASSSSTSGSSYNEQFF. In DNA, the CDR3 is TGTGCCAGCAGCTCCTCCACTAGCGGTAGCTCCTACAATGAGCAGTTCTTC.